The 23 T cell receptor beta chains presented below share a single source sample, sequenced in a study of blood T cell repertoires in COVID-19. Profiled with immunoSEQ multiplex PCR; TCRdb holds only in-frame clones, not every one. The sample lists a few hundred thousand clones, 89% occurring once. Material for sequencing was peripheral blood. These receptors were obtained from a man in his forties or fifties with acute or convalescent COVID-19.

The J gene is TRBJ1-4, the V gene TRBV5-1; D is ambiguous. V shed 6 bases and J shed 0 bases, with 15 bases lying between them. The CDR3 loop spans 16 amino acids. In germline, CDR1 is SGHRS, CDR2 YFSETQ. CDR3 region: CASTVGPGATNEKLFF. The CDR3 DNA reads TGCGCCAGCACAGTTGGCCCCGGAGCAACTAATGAAAAACTGTTTTTT.

The CDR3 sequence is CASSQNTGTSSVQYF. The CDR3 DNA reads TGTGCCAGCAGCCAAAACACGGGGACTAGCTCGGTGCAGTACTTC. This rearrangement joins TRBV4-2 to TRBJ2-7, with 9 bases fitting TRBD2. Germline V CDR1 and CDR2: LGHNA, YNFKEQ. The J segment lost 9 bases and the V segment lost 2 bases, leaving 11 bases of the junction unmatched. This CDR3 region has 15 residues.

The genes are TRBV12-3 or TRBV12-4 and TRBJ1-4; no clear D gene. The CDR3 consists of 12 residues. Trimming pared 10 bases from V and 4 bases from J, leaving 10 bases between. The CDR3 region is CATTESNEKLFF. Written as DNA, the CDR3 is TGTGCCACAACAGAGAGTAATGAAAAACTGTTTTTT.

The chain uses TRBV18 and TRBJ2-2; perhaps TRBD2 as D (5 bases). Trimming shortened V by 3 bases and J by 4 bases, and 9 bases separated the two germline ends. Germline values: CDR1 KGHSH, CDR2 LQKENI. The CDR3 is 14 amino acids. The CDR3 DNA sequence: TGTGCCAGCTCACCGTTGGAGGTCACCGGGGAGCTGTTTTTT. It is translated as CASSPLEVTGELFF.

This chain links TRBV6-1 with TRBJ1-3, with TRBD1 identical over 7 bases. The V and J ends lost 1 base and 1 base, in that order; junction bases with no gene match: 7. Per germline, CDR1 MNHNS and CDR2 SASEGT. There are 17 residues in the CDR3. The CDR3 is CASSEERGGASGNTIYF. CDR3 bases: TGTGCCAGCAGTGAAGAACGAGGGGGCGCGTCTGGAAACACCATATATTTT.

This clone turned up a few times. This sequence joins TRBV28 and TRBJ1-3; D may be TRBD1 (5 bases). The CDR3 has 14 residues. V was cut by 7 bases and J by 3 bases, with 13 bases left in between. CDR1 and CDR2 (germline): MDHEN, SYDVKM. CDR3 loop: CASMEGPGGNTIYF. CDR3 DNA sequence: TGTGCCAGCATGGAGGGGCCGGGTGGAAACACCATATATTTT.

Here the CDR3 DNA reads TGTGCCAGCAGCCATTATAAGGGACTAGCGGGGACCGGGGAGCTGTTTTTT. Its translation is CASSHYKGLAGTGELFF. V and J are TRBV3-1 (or the pseudogene TRBV3-2) and TRBJ2-2; 13 nucleotides align to TRBD2. The CDR3 runs 17 residues. V trimming: 3 bases; J trimming: 5 bases; junction bases outside the gene matches: 6. Germline lookup yields CDR1 LGHDT and CDR2 YNNKEL (reference sequence).

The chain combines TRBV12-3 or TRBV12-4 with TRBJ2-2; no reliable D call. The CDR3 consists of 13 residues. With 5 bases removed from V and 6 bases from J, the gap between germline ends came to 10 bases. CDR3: CASSTLSSGELFF. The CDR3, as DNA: TGTGCCAGCAGTACCCTTAGTTCCGGGGAGCTGTTTTTT.

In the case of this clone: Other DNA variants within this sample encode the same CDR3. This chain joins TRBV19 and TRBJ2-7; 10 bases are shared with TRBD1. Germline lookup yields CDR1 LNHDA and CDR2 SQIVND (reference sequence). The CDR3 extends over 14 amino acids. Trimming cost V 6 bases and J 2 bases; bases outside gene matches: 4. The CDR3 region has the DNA TGTGCCAGTAGCCGGGACAGGGGTACCTACGAGCAGTACTTC. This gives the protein CASSRDRGTYEQYF. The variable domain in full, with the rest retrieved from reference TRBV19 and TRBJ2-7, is DGGITQSPKYLFRKEGQNVTLSCEQNLNHDAMYWYRQDPGQGLRLIYYSQIVNDFQKGDIAEGYSVSREKKESFPLTVTSAQKNPTAFYLCASSRDRGTYEQYFGPGTRLTVT.

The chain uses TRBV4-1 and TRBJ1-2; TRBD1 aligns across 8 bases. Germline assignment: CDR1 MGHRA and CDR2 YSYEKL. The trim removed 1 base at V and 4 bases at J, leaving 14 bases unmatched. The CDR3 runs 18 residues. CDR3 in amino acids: CASSQVGTGTEWGYGYTF. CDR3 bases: TGCGCCAGCAGCCAAGTCGGGACAGGTACCGAATGGGGCTATGGCTACACCTTC.

CDR3 region: CASSSRTPRTDTQYF. The CDR3 DNA reads TGTGCCAGCAGTTCTCGGACTCCTCGCACAGATACGCAGTATTTT. The rearrangement joins TRBV2 to TRBJ2-3, with D tentatively TRBD2 (5 bases). Trimming shortened V by 5 bases and J by 1 base, and 13 bases separated the two germline ends. Looked up from germline, CDR1 is SNHLY and CDR2 is FYNNEI. This CDR3 spans 15 amino acids.

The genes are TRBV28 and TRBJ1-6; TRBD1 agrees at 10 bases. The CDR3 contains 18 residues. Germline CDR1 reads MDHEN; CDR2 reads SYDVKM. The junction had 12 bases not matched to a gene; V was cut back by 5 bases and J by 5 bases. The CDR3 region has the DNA TGTGCCAGCAGTGTGGGACAGGGGAACTCTCGGGATAATTCACCCCTCCACTTT. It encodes CASSVGQGNSRDNSPLHF.

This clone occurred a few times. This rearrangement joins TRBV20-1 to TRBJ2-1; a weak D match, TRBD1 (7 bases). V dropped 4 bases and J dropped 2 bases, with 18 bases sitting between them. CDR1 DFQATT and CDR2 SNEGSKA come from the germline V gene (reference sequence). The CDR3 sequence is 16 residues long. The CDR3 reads CSATDLQGRTYNEQFF. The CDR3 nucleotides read TGCAGTGCTACTGACTTACAGGGGAGGACCTACAATGAGCAGTTCTTC.

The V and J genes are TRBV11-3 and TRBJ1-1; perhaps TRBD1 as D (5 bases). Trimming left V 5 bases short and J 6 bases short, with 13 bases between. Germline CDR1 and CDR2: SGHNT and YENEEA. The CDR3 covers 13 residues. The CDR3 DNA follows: TGTGCCAGCAGCATGGGCGGGGGAGCTGAAGCTTTCTTT. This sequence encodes CASSMGGGAEAFF.

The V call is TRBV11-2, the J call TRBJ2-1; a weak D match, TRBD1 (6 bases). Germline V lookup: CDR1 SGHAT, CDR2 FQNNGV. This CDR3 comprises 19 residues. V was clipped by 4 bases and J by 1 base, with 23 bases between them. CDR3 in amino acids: CASSYRPATRTVSYNEQFF. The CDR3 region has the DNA TGTGCCAGCAGCTATCGCCCGGCAACGAGGACAGTATCCTACAATGAGCAGTTCTTC.

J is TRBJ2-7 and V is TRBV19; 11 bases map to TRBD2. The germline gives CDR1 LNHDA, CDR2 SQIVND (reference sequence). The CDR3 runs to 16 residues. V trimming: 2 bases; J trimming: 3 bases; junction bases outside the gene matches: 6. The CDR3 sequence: CASSISTGLAGYEQYF. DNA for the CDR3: TGTGCCAGTAGTATATCGACTGGACTAGCGGGCTACGAGCAGTACTTC.

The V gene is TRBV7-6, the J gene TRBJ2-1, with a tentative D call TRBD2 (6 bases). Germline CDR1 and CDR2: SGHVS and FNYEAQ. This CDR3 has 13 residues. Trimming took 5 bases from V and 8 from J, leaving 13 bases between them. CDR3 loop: CASSPREAYEQFF. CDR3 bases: TGTGCCAGCAGCCCAAGGGAGGCCTATGAGCAGTTCTTC.

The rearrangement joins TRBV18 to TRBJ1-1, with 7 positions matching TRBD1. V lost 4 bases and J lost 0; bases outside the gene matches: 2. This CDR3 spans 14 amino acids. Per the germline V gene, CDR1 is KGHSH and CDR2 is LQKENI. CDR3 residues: CASSLRGVNTEAFF. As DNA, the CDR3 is TGTGCCAGCTCACTCAGGGGGGTGAACACTGAAGCTTTCTTT.

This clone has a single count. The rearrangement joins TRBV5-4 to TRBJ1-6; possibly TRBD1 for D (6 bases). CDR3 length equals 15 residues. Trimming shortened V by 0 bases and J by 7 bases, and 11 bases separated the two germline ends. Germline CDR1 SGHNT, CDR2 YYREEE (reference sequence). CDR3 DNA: TGTGCCAGCAGCTTGGAGGTACAGGGAAATTCACCCCTCCACTTT. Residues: CASSLEVQGNSPLHF.

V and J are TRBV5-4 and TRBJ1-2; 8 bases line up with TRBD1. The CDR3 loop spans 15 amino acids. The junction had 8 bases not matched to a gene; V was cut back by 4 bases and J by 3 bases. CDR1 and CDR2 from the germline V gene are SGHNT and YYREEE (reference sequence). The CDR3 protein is CASSAWDRIDYGYTF. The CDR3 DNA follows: TGTGCCAGCAGCGCCTGGGACAGGATAGACTATGGCTACACCTTC.

The CDR3 nucleotides are TGTGCCGCCGGAGTGGACTATGGCTACACCTTC. Encoded protein: CAAGVDYGYTF. The chain has TRBV27 and TRBJ1-2; no definite D call. Between the trimmed V and J ends, which lost 11 bases and 3 bases, there was a span of 10 bases. The CDR3 is made up of 11 amino acids. Per germline, CDR1 MNHEY and CDR2 SMNVEV (reference sequence).

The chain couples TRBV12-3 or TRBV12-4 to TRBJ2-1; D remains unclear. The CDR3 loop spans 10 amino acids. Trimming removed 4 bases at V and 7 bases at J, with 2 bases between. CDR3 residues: CASSSNEQFF. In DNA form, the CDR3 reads TGTGCCAGCAGTTCTAATGAGCAGTTCTTC.

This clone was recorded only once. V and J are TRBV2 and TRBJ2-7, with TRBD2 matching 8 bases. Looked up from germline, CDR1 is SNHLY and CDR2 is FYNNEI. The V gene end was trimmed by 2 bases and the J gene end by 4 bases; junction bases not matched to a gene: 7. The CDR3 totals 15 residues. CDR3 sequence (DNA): TGTGCCAGCAGTGAATCAGCGGGGGACTATTACGAGCAGTACTTC. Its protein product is CASSESAGDYYEQYF.